What follows are 29 T cell receptor beta chains derived from one specimen sequenced in a study of blood T cells in healthy people across ages. The use of a sample-barcoded 5' primer and a J-beta primer mix characterized a second PCR of roughly 6 to 11 cycles. TCRdb called the 5' RACE reads again in MiXCR, with one record for every CDR3 protein. This sample has 1.5 million to 2 million distinct CDR3 sequences, with roughly 28% found just once. What was sequenced was blood. Receptors originate from a woman in her 30s in good health.

The chain combines TRBV7-2 with TRBJ2-3, with 11 nucleotides matching TRBD2. V shed 1 base and J 2 bases; nucleotides not matched to a gene: 8. This CDR3 has 18 residues. Germline assignment: CDR1 SGHTA and CDR2 FQGNSA. The CDR3 bases are TGTGCCAGCAGCTTAGAGATAACTAGCGGGGGCCTCACAGATACGCAGTATTTT. The encoded protein is CASSLEITSGGLTDTQYF.

About this clonotype itself: This may come from a read error, since a much larger clone is one base off. The chain joins TRBV5-1 to TRBJ2-1; 9 nucleotides agree with TRBD2. Germline CDR1 and CDR2: SGHRS and YFSETQ. The CDR3 extends over 15 amino acids. This CDR3 is CSSSLRLAEGNEQFF. The CDR3 DNA sequence: TGCTCCAGCAGCCTGAGACTAGCGGAGGGAAATGAGCAGTTCTTC.

The DNA for the CDR3 is TGTGCCATCAGGGGCAGGGAAGCGGATGGCTACACCTTC. Its protein product is CAIRGREADGYTF. V gene TRBV10-3 combines with J gene TRBJ1-2; the D gene is possibly TRBD1 (5 bases). The V and J ends lost 6 bases and 6 bases respectively, with 14 bases between them. CDR3 length: 13 residues. Germline V gene lookup returns CDR1 ENHRY and CDR2 SYGVKD.

Of note for this clonotype: Being one base from a much bigger clone, this may be a read error. The missing conserved phenylalanine or tryptophan at the end of this CDR3 makes a read error likely. The chain carries TRBV29-1 and TRBJ2-7, with TRBD2 matching over 7 bases. Germline trimming cut 4 bases from V and 1 base from J; bases unmatched to any gene: 7. The CDR3 has 14 residues. CDR1 and CDR2 from the germline V gene are SQVTM and ANQGSEA. The CDR3 protein is CSVGLGGGSYEQYL. The CDR3 DNA sequence: TGCAGCGTTGGCCTTGGCGGGGGTTCCTACGAGCAGTACTTA.

The V and J genes are TRBV25-1 and TRBJ2-3, with a tentative D call TRBD2 (6 bases). The CDR3 consists of 14 residues. The germline V gene has CDR1 MGHDK and CDR2 SYGVNS. Trimming removed 5 bases from V and 4 bases from J, with 13 bases in between. The chain's CDR3 is CASSNQRVPDTQYF. CDR3 DNA: TGTGCCAGCAGTAACCAGCGGGTACCAGATACGCAGTATTTT.

The chain joins TRBV4-3 to TRBJ2-5; D unresolved. Trimming took 0 bases from V and 4 from J, leaving 12 bases between them. This CDR3 is 15 amino acids long. Germline V lookup: CDR1 LGHNA, CDR2 YSLEER. The CDR3 region has the DNA TGCGCCAGCAGCCAAGAAGTGGGGTCGGGAGAGACCCAGTACTTC. Amino acids: CASSQEVGSGETQYF.

The chain combines TRBV7-9 with TRBJ2-7; 9 nucleotides align to TRBD1. The CDR3 sequence is 15 residues long. Looked up from germline, CDR1 is SEHNR and CDR2 is FQNEAQ (reference sequence). The V and J ends lost 6 bases and 0 bases, in that order; junction bases with no gene match: 6. CDR3 residues: CASSEGQGLSYEQYV. The CDR3 nucleotides read TGTGCCAGCAGTGAGGGACAGGGACTCTCCTACGAGCAGTACGTC.

CDR3 coding DNA: TGTGCCAGCAGTCCTAGCGGATTCGTACAAGAGACCCAGTACTTC. Translated: CASSPSGFVQETQYF. This chain links TRBV12-3 or TRBV12-4 with TRBJ2-5; the match to TRBD2 covers 7 bases. The CDR3 totals 15 residues. The J segment lost 2 bases and the V segment lost 5 bases, leaving 8 bases of the junction unmatched.

V usage is TRBV12-3 or TRBV12-4 and J usage is TRBJ1-6; 8 nucleotides match TRBD1. CDR3 length: 13 residues. Unmatched junction bases numbered 2, after V lost 5 bases and J lost 8 bases. CDR3 loop: CASSVTGDSPLHF. The CDR3 DNA is TGTGCCAGCAGTGTGACAGGGGATTCACCCCTCCACTTT.

This chain joins TRBV7-9 and TRBJ2-3; TRBD2 matches at 10 bases. V lost 1 base and J lost 3; bases outside the gene matches: 7. The CDR3 spans 17 residues. From germline, CDR1 is SEHNR and CDR2 FQNEAQ (reference sequence). DNA of the CDR3: TGTGCCAGCAGCTTAGGAGCGGGGGGGCCTCGTACAGATACGCAGTATTTT. Amino acids: CASSLGAGGPRTDTQYF.

V is TRBV28 and J is TRBJ2-1; 7 positions match TRBD1. V trimming: 7 bases; J trimming: 7 bases; junction bases outside the gene matches: 10. The CDR3 has 14 residues. Germline values: CDR1 MDHEN, CDR2 SYDVKM. The DNA of the CDR3 is TGTGCCAGCACCGAGACGGGACAGAGAAATGAGCAGTTCTTC. Protein sequence: CASTETGQRNEQFF.

Regarding this clonotype: The junction shows a germline mismatch at one end, possibly a read error. This rearrangement joins TRBV5-1 to TRBJ2-3; D is unclear. The CDR3 is made up of 14 amino acids. CDR1 is SGHRS and CDR2 is YFSETQ in the germline V gene. The CDR3 loop is CASSLDRGTDTRYF. CDR3 nucleotide sequence: TGCGCCAGCAGCTTGGACCGAGGCACAGATACGCGGTATTTT.

J is TRBJ1-1 and V is TRBV12-5, with 9 bases aligning to TRBD1. V was clipped by 5 bases and J by 3 bases; unmatched bases: 7. Germline CDR1 reads LGHNT; CDR2 reads FRNRAP. CDR3 size: 15 residues. CDR3 in amino acids: CASGPRTGADTEAFF. The DNA for the CDR3 is TGTGCTAGTGGTCCACGGACAGGGGCGGACACTGAAGCTTTCTTT.

The V gene is TRBV28, the J gene TRBJ2-7; tentative D call: TRBD1 (5 bases). CDR3 size: 14 residues. Per the germline V gene, CDR1 is MDHEN and CDR2 is SYDVKM. The V and J ends lost 8 bases and 0 bases respectively, with 14 bases between them. The CDR3 coding sequence is TGTGCCAGCTGCCCAGCAGGGCGCTCCTACGAGCAGTACTTC. Translated, it gives CASCPAGRSYEQYF.

The rearrangement links TRBV29-1 to TRBJ2-2; D is unclear. V lost 1 base, J lost 1 base, and 10 bases lay in between. CDR1 and CDR2 from the germline V gene are SQVTM and ANQGSEA. The CDR3 is 15 residues long. CDR3 amino acids: CSVEGLAQNTGELFF. The CDR3 DNA follows: TGCAGCGTTGAAGGACTGGCACAGAACACCGGGGAGCTGTTTTTT.

This clonotype has more than one count but fewer than ten. The chain joins TRBV20-1 to TRBJ1-5, with TRBD1 matching 10 bases. CDR3 length equals 15 residues. The germline V gene encodes CDR1 DFQATT and CDR2 SNEGSKA (reference sequence). V lost 1 base and J lost 4; bases outside the gene matches: 4. The CDR3 region has the DNA TGCAGTGCTAGAGCCGGGACAGGGGAGAATCAGCCCCAGCATTTT. Translated: CSARAGTGENQPQHF.

V is TRBV4-3 and J is TRBJ2-1, with 14 bases that match TRBD2. The CDR3 totals 18 residues. The trim removed 0 bases at V and 5 bases at J, leaving 6 bases unmatched. Germline lookup yields CDR1 LGHNA and CDR2 YSLEER. CDR3 bases: TGCGCCAGCAGCCAAGATTTGGCGGGACTAGCGGGAGACAATGAGCAGTTCTTC. It encodes CASSQDLAGLAGDNEQFF.

This clonotype was observed a handful of times. The gene calls are TRBV7-4 and TRBJ2-7; D is perhaps TRBD1 (5 bases). The CDR3 covers 14 residues. The germline gives CDR1 SGHVT, CDR2 SQSDAQ. V lost 4 bases, J lost 3 bases, and 13 bases lay in between. The CDR3 nucleotides are TGTGCCAGCAGCTCAGACAGCCTATTCTACGAGCAGTACTTC. This encodes CASSSDSLFYEQYF.

The sample holds a few counts of this clonotype. The rearrangement uses TRBV12-3 or TRBV12-4 and TRBJ2-4, with 9 bases lining up with TRBD2. CDR3 length: 14 residues. V dropped 6 bases and J dropped 10; count of bases not matched to a gene: 10. CDR3 sequence (DNA): TGTGCCAGCAGCTGGGGGCTAGCGGGGATAATTCAGTACTTC. Amino acid sequence: CASSWGLAGIIQYF.

Ten or more counts support this clonotype. CDR3 loop: CSATLAGMGETQYF. For the CDR3, the DNA is TGCAGTGCTACTTTAGCGGGGATGGGTGAGACCCAGTACTTC. This chain joins TRBV20-1 and TRBJ2-5; 8 positions match TRBD2. CDR3 length: 14 amino acids. V dropped 4 bases and J dropped 5; count of bases not matched to a gene: 9. CDR1 DFQATT and CDR2 SNEGSKA come from the germline V gene (reference sequence).

The sample holds a few counts of this clonotype. J is TRBJ2-7 and V is TRBV28, with D perhaps TRBD2 (6 bases). This CDR3 comprises 15 residues. Germline values: CDR1 MDHEN, CDR2 SYDVKM. V lost 1 base, J lost 1 base, and 11 bases lay in between. CDR3 nucleotide sequence: TGTGCCAGCAGTTTATCGGGGGTAGGGTCCTACGAGCAGTACTTC. Translating it yields CASSLSGVGSYEQYF.

At least ten counts were recorded for this clonotype. V and J are TRBV5-1 and TRBJ2-7; D not certain. The germline V gene has CDR1 SGHRS and CDR2 YFSETQ. The V end lost 7 bases, the J end lost 0 bases, and 11 bases lay between the germline ends. The CDR3 spans 13 residues. The DNA for the CDR3 is TGCGCCAGCGGCCTATCCAACTCCTACGAGCAGTACTTC. Protein sequence: CASGLSNSYEQYF.

Worth noting for this clonotype: Germline and junction disagree at one end, which may indicate a read error. The chain couples TRBV28 to TRBJ2-3; D is unclear. The CDR3 covers 14 residues. Germline V lookup: CDR1 MDHEN, CDR2 SYDVKM. The CDR3 DNA reads TGTGCCTGCAGTTCCCTCGGCAGCACAGATACGCAGTATTTT. This gives the protein CACSSLGSTDTQYF. The whole variable domain, filled in from reference TRBV28 and TRBJ2-3, reads DVKVTQSSRYLVKRTGEKVFLECVQDMDHENMFWYRQDPGLGLRLIYFSYDVKMKEKGDIPEGYSVSREKKERFSLILESASTNQTSMYLCACSSLGSTDTQYFGPGTRLTVL.

V is TRBV11-2 and J is TRBJ2-3; D not certain. The CDR3 spans 13 residues. Trimming took off 2 bases at V and 7 bases at J, with 10 bases between the two ends. The germline CDR1 and CDR2 sequences are SGHAT and FQNNGV. The CDR3 DNA sequence: TGTGCCAGCAGCTTATCCCTCCCAAATACGCAGTATTTT. This sequence encodes CASSLSLPNTQYF.

This clonotype has a handful of counts. This chain uses TRBV21-1 with TRBJ1-5; no check of the table's D call, TRBD1, against the DNA was made. TRBV21-1 is listed as a pseudogene. The CDR3 loop spans 15 amino acids. CDR3 residues: CASSKHRTNHQPQHF. CDR3 sequence (DNA): TGTGCCAGCAGCAAACACAGGACAAACCATCAGCCCCAGCATTTT.

This clonotype was detected only a few times. The CDR3 DNA reads as TGTGCCAGTAGTGCCAACGGAGCGGGCCCCGACAATGAGCAGTTCTTC. Translated, it gives CASSANGAGPDNEQFF. The rearrangement joins TRBV19 to TRBJ2-1; D is possibly TRBD2 (6 bases). In germline, CDR1 is LNHDA, CDR2 SQIVND (reference sequence). The CDR3 sequence is 16 residues long. V lost 5 bases, J lost 5 bases, and 19 bases lay in between. Variable domain in full (rest from reference TRBV19 and TRBJ2-1): DGGITQSPKYLFRKEGQNVTLSCEQNLNHDAMYWYRQDPGQGLRLIYYSQIVNDFQKGDIAEGYSVSREKKESFPLTVTSAQKNPTAFYLCASSANGAGPDNEQFFGPGTRLTVL.

V is TRBV12-3 or TRBV12-4 and J is TRBJ2-5, with 10 bases that match TRBD1. The CDR3 contains 16 residues. The junction had 11 bases not matched to a gene; V was cut back by 5 bases and J by 5 bases. CDR3 coding DNA: TGTGCCAGCAGTCCCCCCGGGACAGGGGTAATTGAGACCCAGTACTTC. Residues: CASSPPGTGVIETQYF.

This clonotype was picked up a small number of times. The chain couples TRBV5-1 to TRBJ2-3; 11 bases line up with TRBD2. V shed 0 bases, J shed 2 bases, and the junction held 8 bases outside the gene matches. CDR1 SGHRS and CDR2 YFSETQ come from the germline V gene. There are 18 residues in the CDR3. The CDR3 bases are TGCGCCAGCAGCTTGGAGTCTAGCGGGGGGACTACCACAGATACGCAGTATTTT. Protein: CASSLESSGGTTTDTQYF. The full variable domain, completed using reference TRBV5-1 and TRBJ2-3, is KAGVTQTPRYLIKTRGQQVTLSCSPISGHRSVSWYQQTPGQGLQFLFEYFSETQRNKGNFPGRFSGRQFSNSRSEMNVSTLELGDSALYLCASSLESSGGTTTDTQYFGPGTRLTVL.

This clonotype was seen only a few times. V gene TRBV5-1 combines with J gene TRBJ2-1; the D is unclear. Germline lookup yields CDR1 SGHRS and CDR2 YFSETQ. V dropped 0 bases and J dropped 6 bases, with 13 bases sitting between them. The CDR3 is 15 residues long. The CDR3 DNA is TGCGCCAGCAGCTTGGTCGCCACCCCGAGCAATGAGCAGTTCTTC. This gives the protein CASSLVATPSNEQFF.